This is a list of T cell receptor beta chains from one sample in a study of blood T cell repertoires in COVID-19. Repertoires were generated with immunoSEQ multiplex PCR, while TCRdb's copy carries only in-frame clones and drops some. The sample consists of a few hundred thousand clones, 65% to 90% of them appearing once. The specimen was peripheral blood. The receptor set was obtained from a man over 45 with acute or convalescent COVID-19. The CDR3 runs from the conserved cysteine through the conserved F or W. The order of the fields is CDR3 DNA, CDR3 protein, V gene, clone size, J gene, D gene. The D gene is left open where the match is weak. Size is stated for part of the rows, as once, few or many counts, or as a class when the clone is expanded.

TGTGCCAGCAGCCCGGAGAGGGTTGATGGGCCCCAGCATTTT | CASSPERVDGPQHF | TRBV5-5 | NA | TRBJ1-5 | NA
TGTGCCAGCAGCTCCTCCGACAGGGGATTCTATGGCTACACCTTC | CASSSSDRGFYGYTF | TRBV7-9 | NA | TRBJ1-2 | TRBD1
TGTGCCACCAGTGAATTGACAGGGAGAAACTACAATGAGCAGTTCTTC | CATSELTGRNYNEQFF | TRBV24-1 | NA | TRBJ2-1 | TRBD1
TGTGCCAGCAGACAAAAGGACAGAGTCTATGGCTACACCTTC | CASRQKDRVYGYTF | TRBV7-2 | NA | TRBJ1-2 | NA
TGTGCCAGCTCACCCGGGGGAGAGCAGTACTTC | CASSPGGEQYF | TRBV18 | NA | TRBJ2-7 | NA
TGTGCCAGCAGGAGCCGCCCCGATTATGGCTACACCTTC | CASRSRPDYGYTF | TRBV27 | few | TRBJ1-2 | NA
TGTGCCAGCAGCCAACTAGCGGGGGGGCCCTACAATGAGCAGTTCTTC | CASSQLAGGPYNEQFF | TRBV3-1/TRBV3-2 | NA | TRBJ2-1 | TRBD2
TGTGCCAATCGGGCAGGGCCGGGCCAAGAGACCCAGTACTTC | CANRAGPGQETQYF | TRBV2 | once | TRBJ2-5 | NA
TGTGCCAGCAGCCTCGTCACGAGCGGGGGTTTAGCCAAAAACATTCAGTACTTC | CASSLVTSGGLAKNIQYF | TRBV5-4 | NA | TRBJ2-4 | TRBD2
TGTGCCAGCAGTTTTTTAAGGGAGGGGGAGGCTGGCTACACCTTC | CASSFLREGEAGYTF | TRBV27 | few | TRBJ1-2 | NA
TGTGCCACCAGTGGTTCGACAGGGGGCGATGAGCAGTTCTTC | CATSGSTGGDEQFF | TRBV24-1 | NA | TRBJ2-1 | TRBD1